This TCR beta chain was sequenced during a study of shared clonotypes between healthy human individuals. Study as a whole: Three plates were used per donor for CD4 naive, three for CD4 memory, two for CD8 naive and one for CD8 memory. General observations from the study: Sharing across four donors was highest in naive CD4 (roughly 5%) and lowest in memory CD8 (around 0.4%).

Trimming removed 2 bases from V and 4 bases from J; junction bases left unmatched: 11. Germline values: CDR1 ENHRY, CDR2 SYGVKD. The CDR3 totals 19 residues. Repertoires were generated with immunoSEQ multiplex PCR, while TCRdb's copy carries only in-frame clones and drops some. The table records 300,000 to 400,000 clones, roughly 84% of them present only once. Comments on this clone: Its target is not known.

Recent acute infections and vaccinations were absent in the healthy HIV-negative adult donors. This sequence originates from a man younger than 30 in good health. Sequenced: memory CD8+ T cells sorted from blood. Subset given: CD45RO+ cells pooled with CCR7-negative TemRA cells. The chain links TRBV10-3 to TRBJ2-1, with 13 bases fitting TRBD2. Here the CDR3 DNA reads TGTGCCATCAGTGAGGAGGGACTAGCGGGACAGGCAGGGTACAATGAGCAGTTCTTC. This translates into CAISEEGLAGQAGYNEQFF.